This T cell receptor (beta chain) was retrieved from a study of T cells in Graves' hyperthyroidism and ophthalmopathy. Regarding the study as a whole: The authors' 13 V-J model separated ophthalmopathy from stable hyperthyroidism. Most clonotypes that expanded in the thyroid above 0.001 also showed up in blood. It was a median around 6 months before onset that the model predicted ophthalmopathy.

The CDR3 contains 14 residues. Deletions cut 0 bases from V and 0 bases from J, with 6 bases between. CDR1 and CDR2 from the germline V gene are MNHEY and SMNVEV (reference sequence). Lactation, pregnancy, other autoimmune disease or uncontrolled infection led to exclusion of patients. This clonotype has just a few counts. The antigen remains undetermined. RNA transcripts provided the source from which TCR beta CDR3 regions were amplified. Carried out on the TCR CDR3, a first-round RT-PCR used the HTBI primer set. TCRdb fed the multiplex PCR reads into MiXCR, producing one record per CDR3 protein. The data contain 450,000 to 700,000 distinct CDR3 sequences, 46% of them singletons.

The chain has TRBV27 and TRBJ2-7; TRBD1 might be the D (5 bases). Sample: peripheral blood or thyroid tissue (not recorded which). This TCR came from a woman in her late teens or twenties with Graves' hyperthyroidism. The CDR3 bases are TGTGCCAGCAGTTTATCGGGGCTCTCCTACGAGCAGTACTTC. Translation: CASSLSGLSYEQYF.